The clone carrying this T cell receptor beta chain has ten or more counts. Its matching antigen is unknown. A universal primer site was created by template switching, with the cDNA bearing unique molecular identifiers. TCRdb itself ran the 5' RACE reads through MiXCR, one entry per CDR3 protein. Of approximately 700,000 distinct CDR3 sequences listed, roughly 6% are singletons. The germline V gene encodes CDR1 SGHTA and CDR2 FQGNSA. This CDR3 is 15 amino acids long. V lost 5 bases, J lost 1 base, and 11 bases lay in between. This entry belongs to a study of identical twins. Study findings and constraints: While abundant cord blood beta clonotypes carried fewer insertions, memory repertoires showed no such pattern. Where out-of-frame alpha sequences were twin-shared, they showed excess low generation probability. Rather than following the same donors, the conclusions depended on cross-sectional statistical analysis.

This chain links TRBV7-2 with TRBJ2-2; no reliable D call. The sample taken for sequencing was naive T cells sorted from blood. The receptor was isolated from a man between 18 and 35 years old in good health. The CDR3 sequence is CASSRDTLNTGELFF. In nucleotides, the CDR3 is TGTGCCAGCAGCCGCGATACCCTGAACACCGGGGAGCTGTTTTTT.